The rows below give T cell receptor beta chains drawn from one sample of a study of OX40 agonist ivuxolimab in advanced cancers. Repertoires were generated with immunoSEQ multiplex PCR, while TCRdb's copy carries only in-frame clones and drops some. Here the sample spans around 92,000 clones, approximately 88% being singletons. The sequences come from CD4+ or CD8+ T cells sorted from blood, collected in a trial of the OX40 agonist ivuxolimab. The receptors were sampled from an adult with an advanced solid tumor such as melanoma, head and neck, liver or kidney cancer. CDR3s leave out the opening cysteine and the closing phenylalanine or tryptophan. A clone size is listed for some rows: how often the clone was seen (once, few, many), or a class if it is expanded.

SVRSTDTQY	TRBV29-1	TRBJ2-3	once
ASSLTLAGGLPGELF	TRBV5-4	TRBJ2-2	NA
ASSRDTTQPQH	TRBV19	TRBJ1-5	NA
ASSSQEREPQH	TRBV28	TRBJ1-5	once
ASSPEGFRRGEQY	TRBV28	TRBJ2-7	few
ASSLGSGGGYT	TRBV11-1	TRBJ1-2	NA
AISRQDTEAF	TRBV10-3	TRBJ1-1	NA
ASSPEGGEAF	TRBV6-5	TRBJ1-1	NA
ASSLSLAGTVTGELF	TRBV27	TRBJ2-2	NA
ASSPSMGQGNTEAF	TRBV18	TRBJ1-1	NA
AFKTSRNSYTDTQY	TRBV30	TRBJ2-3	NA
ASSLELRGYT	TRBV7-2	TRBJ1-2	NA
ASSHLRPGQSYEQY	TRBV28	TRBJ2-7	NA
ALTYGVNTEAF	TRBV30	TRBJ1-1	NA
ASSWTGGETQY	TRBV5-1	TRBJ2-5	NA
ASSPTGTNYGYT	TRBV5-4	TRBJ1-2	NA
ASSVAGTDTDTQY	TRBV9	TRBJ2-3	NA
ASSPNRDRNTGELF	TRBV18	TRBJ2-2	once
ASRTVASGNTIY	TRBV21-1	TRBJ1-3	NA
ASSRGTGLGDQPQH	TRBV18	TRBJ1-5	NA
ASSLGGSNYGYT	TRBV7-9	TRBJ1-2	NA
ASSLARNSPLH	TRBV5-4	TRBJ1-6	NA
ASSLSRASVTEAF	TRBV18	TRBJ1-1	NA
ASSSGGDFGTQY	TRBV11-2	TRBJ2-3	NA
ASFSSYQQF	TRBV6-5	TRBJ2-1	NA
ASSLKGGTTDTQY	TRBV4-2	TRBJ2-3	NA
ASTQATGGYYGYT	TRBV6-1	TRBJ1-2	NA
ATSLDTSGNTIY	TRBV15	TRBJ1-3	NA